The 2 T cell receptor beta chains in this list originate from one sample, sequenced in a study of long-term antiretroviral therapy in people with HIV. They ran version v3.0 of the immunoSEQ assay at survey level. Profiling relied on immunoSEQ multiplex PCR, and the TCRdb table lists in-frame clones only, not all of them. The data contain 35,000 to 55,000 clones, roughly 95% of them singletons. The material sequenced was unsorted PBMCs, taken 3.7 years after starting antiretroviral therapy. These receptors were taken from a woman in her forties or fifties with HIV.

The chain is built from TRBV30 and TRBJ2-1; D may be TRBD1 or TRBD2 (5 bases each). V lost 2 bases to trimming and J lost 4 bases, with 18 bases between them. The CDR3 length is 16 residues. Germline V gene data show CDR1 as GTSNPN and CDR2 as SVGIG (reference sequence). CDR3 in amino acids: CAWSPGGRGPYNEQFF. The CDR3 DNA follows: TGTGCCTGGAGTCCCGGCGGAAGGGGACCGTACAATGAGCAGTTCTTC.

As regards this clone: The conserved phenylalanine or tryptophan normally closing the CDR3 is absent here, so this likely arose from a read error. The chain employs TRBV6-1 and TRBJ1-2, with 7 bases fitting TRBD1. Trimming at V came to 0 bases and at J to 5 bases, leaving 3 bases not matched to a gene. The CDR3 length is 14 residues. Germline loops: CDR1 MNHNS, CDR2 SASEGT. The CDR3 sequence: CASSEAHRGYGYTL. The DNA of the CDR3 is TGTGCCAGCAGTGAAGCGCACAGGGGATATGGCTACACCCTC.